This T cell receptor (beta chain) derives from a study of spatial heterogeneity in lung cancer (dated by TCRdb to about 2019). Looking at the study overall: Beta-chain transcripts were consistently detected in greater numbers than alpha-chain transcripts, which likely reflects a higher abundance of beta-chain transcripts. In the raw uncorrected reads, each unique combination of TCR and UMI appeared more than ten times on average. The study quantitatively compared TCR alpha and beta repertoires across multiple tumor regions, matched nontumor lung and blood in non-small cell lung cancer. Nonsynonymous mutation counts, determined by whole-exome sequencing of tumor tissue, were related to features of the TCR repertoire. Both alpha and beta chains were TCR-sequenced in roughly 200 tumor regions, 64 matched nontumor lung samples and roughly 50 PBMC samples obtained at surgery. Study-wide findings and limitations: Confirming at a functional level the hypothesis that regional TCRs recognize regional mutations was considered to require additional single-cell paired TCR alpha and beta sequencing. Ubiquitous expanded tumor TCRs were detected in blood more often at tumor resection than at routine follow-up.

The time point label, read with the paper, signifies: sample taken at primary tumor resection. Samples were obtained from 72 patients with early-stage, untreated non-small cell lung cancer from the lung TRACERx cohort. Without any cell sorting, TCR sequencing was performed on whole RNA extracted either from tumor and nontumor lung tissue or from cryopreserved PBMC samples. Patients were selected for TCR sequencing only if sufficient RNA was available from at least two tumor regions. This clonotype appeared many times. Its cognate antigen has yet to be identified. Base qualities are not provided; no much larger clone lies one nucleotide away. Library creation used 5' RACE. Data came from a NextSeq 500. In the TCR library protocol, a unique molecular identifier was attached to each TCR cDNA molecule so that PCR and sequencing errors could be corrected. Per the authors' processing: Decombinator tools were used for TCR identification, UMI-based error correction and CDR3 extraction. Expanded TCRs were defined as those above a frequency of 2 per 1,000, corresponding to the top 1% of the tumor frequency distribution. Rényi diversity was computed with the R vegan package after subsampling each repertoire 100 times to 5,000 TCRs. CDR3 similarity networks were constructed using string-kernel similarity of amino acid triplets, with links drawn between CDR3s whose pairwise similarity was above 0.82. TCRdb cleaned the public reads at Q25 with fastp, built clones with MiXCR and kept in-frame beta chains. Entries that share a CDR3 protein sequence are merged under the most common genes and DNA. These V and J calls rely on TCRdb rather than the paper's analysis. Across this sample there are 75,000 or so distinct CDR3 sequences, with around 7.3% seen only once. The ten most abundant clones make up 6.8% of the sample.

For CDR1 and CDR2, the germline V gene (reference sequence) lists MNHEY and SMNVEV. V is cut back by 1 base and J by 6 bases, with 14 bases in the junction unmatched. From the cysteine up to the phenylalanine, the CDR3 has a length of 17 residues. This entry keeps only the CDR3 DNA: 51 bases, framed from base 1. The TCR originated in a male donor with early-stage non-small cell lung cancer. The sample in question was PBMCs, obtained at surgery. The rearranged segments are TRBV27 and TRBJ2-7; TRBD2 lines up with 8 middle nucleotides. The encoded CDR3 is CASSLLSSRAGVSEQYF. The nucleotides are TGTGCCAGCAGTTTATTATCCAGTAGAGCGGGAGTTTCCGAGCAGTACTTC.